Listed here are 19 T cell receptor beta chains from one sample, sequenced in a study of T cell changes during pregnancy in multiple sclerosis. TCRdb's copy holds only in-frame clones and misses some; the assay was immunoSEQ multiplex PCR. The sample carries about 36,000 clones, about nine tenths recorded once. The material was CD4+ T cells from peripheral blood mononuclear cells, obtained in the second trimester of pregnancy. Every receptor here comes from a female donor in good health, enrolled as a control in a pregnancy study.

This clone showed up just once. The chain carries TRBV6-1 and TRBJ1-5; no definite D call. Germline assignment: CDR1 MNHNS and CDR2 SASEGT. CDR3 size: 12 residues. V dropped 0 bases and J dropped 9 bases, with 6 bases sitting between them. The chain's CDR3 is CASSEAPRPQHF. In nucleotides, the CDR3 is TGTGCCAGCAGTGAAGCCCCGAGGCCCCAGCATTTT.

Remarks on this clone: The junction and the germline gene differ at one end; a read error may be behind it. This sequence joins TRBV2 and TRBJ2-7; D remains ambiguous. The CDR3 is 12 amino acids. Per the germline V gene, CDR1 is SNHLY and CDR2 is FYNNEI. In nucleotides, the CDR3 is TGTGCTAGCAGCTTCACAACCGGGGAGCAGTACTTC. Residues: CASSFTTGEQYF.

This chain joins TRBV2 and TRBJ1-5; TRBD1 matches 7 bases. The CDR3 has 14 amino acids. V was clipped by 6 bases and J by 3 bases; unmatched bases: 5. Germline V gene lookup returns CDR1 SNHLY and CDR2 FYNNEI. The CDR3 spells CASRAGTVNQPQHF. The CDR3 DNA follows: TGTGCCAGCAGGGCCGGGACAGTCAATCAGCCCCAGCATTTT.

The table lists this clone with a count of one. The rearrangement links TRBV28 to TRBJ2-3; a possible D gene is TRBD2 (7 bases). This CDR3 contains 14 residues. CDR1 is MDHEN, CDR2 SYDVKM, per germline. Trimming shortened V by 6 bases and J by 2 bases, and 12 bases separated the two germline ends. The CDR3 loop reads CASRPGGPTDTQYF. As DNA, the CDR3 is TGTGCCAGCAGACCCGGGGGGCCCACAGATACGCAGTATTTT.

The rearrangement uses TRBV11-3 and TRBJ2-2; TRBD1 matches 8 bases. Germline V gene data show CDR1 as SGHNT and CDR2 as YENEEA. The CDR3 totals 17 residues. Trimming took 2 bases from V and 3 from J; bases not matched to a gene: 8. This CDR3 reads CASSLYRGFEDTGELFF. CDR3 DNA sequence: TGTGCCAGCAGCTTATACAGGGGGTTTGAGGACACCGGGGAGCTGTTTTTT.

The gene calls are TRBV2 and TRBJ2-1; 16 nucleotides match TRBD2. Germline assignment: CDR1 SNHLY and CDR2 FYNNEI. The CDR3 consists of 20 residues. The V segment lost 6 bases and the J segment 4 bases; nucleotides outside the gene matches: 15. CDR3 coding DNA: TGTGCCAGCAGCGGACCGGGACTAGCGGGAGGGCCGGGCTTTTACAATGAGCAGTTCTTC. Translating it yields CASSGPGLAGGPGFYNEQFF.

The rearrangement joins TRBV6-5 to TRBJ2-3; D unresolved. The CDR3 is made up of 14 amino acids. V was shortened by 0 bases and J by 3 bases, with 7 bases between the two germline ends. Germline values: CDR1 MNHEY, CDR2 SVGAGI. The DNA for the CDR3 is TGTGCCAGCAGTTACTCGGTGGCTACAGATACGCAGTATTTT. It is translated as CASSYSVATDTQYF.

This sequence joins TRBV15 and TRBJ2-1; TRBD2 agrees at 11 bases. This CDR3 spans 16 amino acids. Germline loops: CDR1 LNHNV, CDR2 YYDKDF (reference sequence). V shed 4 bases, J shed 7 bases, and the junction held 9 bases outside the gene matches. The chain's CDR3 is CATSIFLAGGKNEQFF. CDR3 DNA sequence: TGTGCCACCAGCATTTTCCTAGCGGGGGGTAAGAATGAGCAGTTCTTC.

The V and J genes are TRBV28 and TRBJ1-1, with a possible D match to TRBD1 (6 bases). V was cut by 8 bases and J by 4 bases, with 20 bases left in between. The CDR3 extends over 15 amino acids. Germline V gene lookup returns CDR1 MDHEN and CDR2 SYDVKM. CDR3 amino acids: CASLLDQGIGTEAFF. As DNA, the CDR3 is TGTGCCAGCTTGTTGGACCAGGGGATCGGCACTGAAGCTTTCTTT. Variable domain in full (rest from reference TRBV28 and TRBJ1-1): DVKVTQSSRYLVKRTGEKVFLECVQDMDHENMFWYRQDPGLGLRLIYFSYDVKMKEKGDIPEGYSVSREKKERFSLILESASTNQTSMYLCASLLDQGIGTEAFFGQGTRLTVV.

This clone was picked up one time. The V call is TRBV5-6, the J call TRBJ2-1, with 12 bases matching TRBD2. The J segment lost 6 bases and the V segment lost 0 bases, leaving 7 bases of the junction unmatched. Germline V gene sequence: CDR1 SGHDT, CDR2 YYEEEE. The CDR3 is 17 amino acids. CDR3 region: CASSLDLAGGLRNEQFF. CDR3 DNA: TGTGCCAGCAGCTTGGATCTAGCGGGAGGGTTGCGCAATGAGCAGTTCTTC.

V gene TRBV19 combines with J gene TRBJ1-3; 9 bases line up with TRBD1. V dropped 4 bases and J dropped 0; count of bases not matched to a gene: 7. This CDR3 region has 17 residues. CDR1 LNHDA and CDR2 SQIVND come from the germline V gene (reference sequence). CDR3 amino acids: CASSTWGQGSSGNTIYF. CDR3 nucleotide sequence: TGTGCCAGTAGTACCTGGGGACAGGGAAGCTCTGGAAACACCATATATTTT.

The J gene is TRBJ2-5, the V gene TRBV28; 7 bases match TRBD2. The better agreement between TRBJ2-7 and the DNA end casts doubt on the J call. The germline gives CDR1 MDHEN, CDR2 SYDVKM. The CDR3 loop spans 12 amino acids. The CDR3 region has the DNA TGTGCCAGCAAGACTAGCTACTACGAGCAGTACTTC. It is translated as CASKTSYYEQYF.

This rearrangement joins TRBV6-6 to TRBJ2-3; TRBD2 is a possible D gene (6 bases). V was clipped by 6 bases and J by 4 bases, with 14 bases between them. The CDR3 length is 14 residues. The germline gives CDR1 MNHNY, CDR2 SVGAGI (reference sequence). The CDR3 protein is CASSYSGFADTQYF. The CDR3 nucleotides read TGTGCCAGCAGCTATAGCGGATTCGCAGATACGCAGTATTTT.

The chain has TRBV5-1 and TRBJ2-1, with 12 bases lining up with TRBD2. The CDR3 spans 16 residues. J was trimmed by 2 bases and V by 4 bases; bases with no gene match: 4. Germline lookup yields CDR1 SGHRS and CDR2 YFSETQ. As DNA, the CDR3 is TGCGCCAGCAGCCGGCGGACTAGCGGGACCTACAATGAGCAGTTCTTC. Translated, it gives CASSRRTSGTYNEQFF.

This chain links TRBV2 with TRBJ1-2; 11 bases fit TRBD1. Germline-derived CDR1 and CDR2 are SNHLY and FYNNEI. The CDR3 has 13 residues. With V trimmed by 9 bases and J by 2 bases, 2 bases remained unmatched. The CDR3 reads CASGDRGNYGYTF. In DNA form, the CDR3 reads TGTGCCAGTGGGGACAGGGGGAACTATGGCTACACCTTC.

V is TRBV18 and J is TRBJ2-7; a weak D match, TRBD1 (5 bases). This CDR3 has 12 residues. Germline V gene data show CDR1 as KGHSH and CDR2 as LQKENI. The ends were cut back, 4 bases at V and 8 bases at J, with 12 bases in the middle. The CDR3, as DNA: TGTGCCAGCTCACGTCTCAGGGATCAGCAGTACTTC. It translates to CASSRLRDQQYF. Full variable domain (rest looked up from reference TRBV18 and TRBJ2-7): NAGVMQNPRHLVRRRGQEARLRCSPMKGHSHVYWYRQLPEEGLKFMVYLQKENIIDESGMPKERFSAEFPKEGPSILRIQQVVRGDSAAYFCASSRLRDQQYFGPGTRLTVT.

This sequence joins TRBV30 and TRBJ2-5; 11 bases agree with TRBD1. The CDR3 covers 13 residues. With V trimmed by 8 bases and J by 9 bases, 11 bases remained unmatched. Per germline, CDR1 GTSNPN and CDR2 SVGIG (reference sequence). CDR3 in amino acids: CAADRTGGWAQYF. CDR3 in DNA: TGTGCCGCCGACCGGACAGGGGGCTGGGCCCAGTACTTC.

Notes on this clone: Mismatch with germline at one junction end may stem from a read error. The rearrangement links TRBV28 to TRBJ2-1; D gene unclear. From germline, CDR1 is MDHEN and CDR2 SYDVKM. CDR3 size: 11 residues. The CDR3 DNA reads TGTGCCAGCAGTACCTATAATGAGCAGTTCTTC. Its translation is CASSTYNEQFF.

V usage is TRBV9 and J usage is TRBJ2-1, with 13 bases matching TRBD2. V shed 3 bases, J shed 7 bases, and the junction held 7 bases outside the gene matches. This CDR3 spans 16 amino acids. CDR1 and CDR2 from the germline V gene are SGDLS and YYNGEE. CDR3 sequence (DNA): TGTGCCAGCAGCGCATATCCGGGACTAGCGGGGAATGAGCAGTTCTTC. As protein: CASSAYPGLAGNEQFF.